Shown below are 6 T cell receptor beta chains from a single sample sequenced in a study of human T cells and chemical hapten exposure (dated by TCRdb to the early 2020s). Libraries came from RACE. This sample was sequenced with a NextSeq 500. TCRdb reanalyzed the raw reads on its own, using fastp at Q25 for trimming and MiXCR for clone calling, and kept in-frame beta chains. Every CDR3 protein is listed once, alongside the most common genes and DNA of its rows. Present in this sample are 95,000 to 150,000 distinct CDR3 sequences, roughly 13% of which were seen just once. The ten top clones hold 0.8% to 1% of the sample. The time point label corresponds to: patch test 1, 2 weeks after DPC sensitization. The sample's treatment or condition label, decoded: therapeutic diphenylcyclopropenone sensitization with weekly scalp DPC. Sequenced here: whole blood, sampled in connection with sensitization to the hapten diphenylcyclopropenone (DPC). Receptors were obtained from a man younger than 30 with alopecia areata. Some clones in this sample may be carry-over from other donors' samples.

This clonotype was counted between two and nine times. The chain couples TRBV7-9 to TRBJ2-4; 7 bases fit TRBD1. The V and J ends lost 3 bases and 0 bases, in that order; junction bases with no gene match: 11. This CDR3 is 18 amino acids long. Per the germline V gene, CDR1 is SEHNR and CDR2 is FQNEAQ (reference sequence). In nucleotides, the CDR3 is TGTGCCAGCAGCTTGGGGCTCGACAGGGTTTTAGCCAAAAACATTCAGTACTTC. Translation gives CASSLGLDRVLAKNIQYF. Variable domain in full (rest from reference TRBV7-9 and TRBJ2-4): DTGVSQNPRHKITKRGQNVTFRCDPISEHNRLYWYRQTLGQGPEFLTYFQNEAQLEKSRLLSDRFSAERPKGSFSTLEIQRTEQGDSAMYLCASSLGLDRVLAKNIQYFGAGTRLSVL.

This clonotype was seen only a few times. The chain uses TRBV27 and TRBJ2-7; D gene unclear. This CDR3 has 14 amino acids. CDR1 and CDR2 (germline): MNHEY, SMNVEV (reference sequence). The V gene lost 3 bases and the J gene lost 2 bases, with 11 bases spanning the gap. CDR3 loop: CASSFGASPYEQYF. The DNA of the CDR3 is TGTGCCAGCAGTTTTGGAGCTTCCCCCTACGAGCAGTACTTC.

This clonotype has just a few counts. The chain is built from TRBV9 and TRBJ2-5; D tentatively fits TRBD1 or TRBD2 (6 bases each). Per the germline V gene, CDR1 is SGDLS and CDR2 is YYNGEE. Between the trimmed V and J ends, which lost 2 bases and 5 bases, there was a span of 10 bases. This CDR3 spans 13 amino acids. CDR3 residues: CASSVTGTETQYF. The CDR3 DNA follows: TGTGCCAGCAGCGTTACAGGGACTGAGACCCAGTACTTC.

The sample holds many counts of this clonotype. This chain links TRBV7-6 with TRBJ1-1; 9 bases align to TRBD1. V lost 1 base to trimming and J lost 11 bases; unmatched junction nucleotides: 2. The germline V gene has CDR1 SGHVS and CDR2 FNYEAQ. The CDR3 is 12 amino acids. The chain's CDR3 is CASSLGTGEAFF. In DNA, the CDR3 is TGTGCCAGCAGCTTAGGGACAGGGGAGGCTTTCTTT.

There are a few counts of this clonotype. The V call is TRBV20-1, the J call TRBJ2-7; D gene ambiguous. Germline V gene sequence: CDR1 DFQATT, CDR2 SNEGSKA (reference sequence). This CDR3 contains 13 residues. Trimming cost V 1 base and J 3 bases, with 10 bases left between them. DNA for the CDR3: TGCAGTGCTAGAGCGGTAAAAGACTACGAGCAGTACTTC. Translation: CSARAVKDYEQYF.

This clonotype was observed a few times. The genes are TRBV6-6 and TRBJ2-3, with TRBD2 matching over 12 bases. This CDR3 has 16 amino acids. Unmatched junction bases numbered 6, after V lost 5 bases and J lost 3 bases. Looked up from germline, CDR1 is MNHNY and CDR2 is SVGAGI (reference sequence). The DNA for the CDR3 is TGTGCCAGCAGTACCAGACTAGCGGGGGAAACAGATACGCAGTATTTT. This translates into CASSTRLAGETDTQYF.